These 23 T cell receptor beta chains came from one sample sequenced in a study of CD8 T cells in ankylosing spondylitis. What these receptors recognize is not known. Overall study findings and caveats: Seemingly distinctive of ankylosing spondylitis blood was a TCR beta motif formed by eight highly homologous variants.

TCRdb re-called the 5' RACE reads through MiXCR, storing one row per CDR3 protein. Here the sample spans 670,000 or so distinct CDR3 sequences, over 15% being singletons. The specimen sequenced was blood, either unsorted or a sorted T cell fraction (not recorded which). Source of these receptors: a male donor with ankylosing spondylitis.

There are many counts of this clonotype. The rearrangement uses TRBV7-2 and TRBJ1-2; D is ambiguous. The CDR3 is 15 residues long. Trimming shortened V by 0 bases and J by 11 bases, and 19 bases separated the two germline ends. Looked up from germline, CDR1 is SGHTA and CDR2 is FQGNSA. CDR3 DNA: TGTGCCAGCAGCTTAGCAGTCGGTCCTTCTGTGGCGTACACCTTC. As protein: CASSLAVGPSVAYTF.

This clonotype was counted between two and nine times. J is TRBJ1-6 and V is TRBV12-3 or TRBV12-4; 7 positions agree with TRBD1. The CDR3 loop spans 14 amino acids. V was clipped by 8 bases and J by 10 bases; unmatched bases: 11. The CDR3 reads CASSSGTEVSPLHF. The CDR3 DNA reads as TGTGCCAGCTCTTCCGGGACAGAGGTCTCACCCCTCCACTTT.

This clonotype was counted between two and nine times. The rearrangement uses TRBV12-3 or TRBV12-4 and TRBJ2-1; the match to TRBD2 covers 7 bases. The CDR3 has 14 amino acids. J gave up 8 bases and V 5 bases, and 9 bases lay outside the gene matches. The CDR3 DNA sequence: TGTGCCAGCAGTGCCGCGGGCCGGGGGGATGAGCAGTTCTTC. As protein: CASSAAGRGDEQFF.

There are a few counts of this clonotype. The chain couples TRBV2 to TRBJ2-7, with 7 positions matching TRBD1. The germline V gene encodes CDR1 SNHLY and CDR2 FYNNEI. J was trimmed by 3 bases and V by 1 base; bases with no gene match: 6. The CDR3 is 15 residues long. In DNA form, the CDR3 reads TGTGCCAGCAGTGAAGAGGCAGGGGGTGGCTACGAGCAGTACTTC. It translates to CASSEEAGGGYEQYF.

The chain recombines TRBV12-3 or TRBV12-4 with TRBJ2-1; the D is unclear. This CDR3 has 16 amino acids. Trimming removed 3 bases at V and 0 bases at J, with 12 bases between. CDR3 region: CASSFLAPSSYNEQFF. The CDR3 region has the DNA TGTGCCAGCAGTTTTCTCGCGCCCAGCTCCTACAATGAGCAGTTCTTC.

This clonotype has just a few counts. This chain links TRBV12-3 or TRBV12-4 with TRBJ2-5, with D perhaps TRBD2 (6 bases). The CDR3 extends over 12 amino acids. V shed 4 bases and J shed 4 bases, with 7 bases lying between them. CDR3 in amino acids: CASSWRGETQYF. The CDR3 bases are TGTGCCAGCAGTTGGCGGGGAGAGACCCAGTACTTC.

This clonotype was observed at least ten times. CDR3 loop: CASSQDPSGGSYNEQFF. DNA of the CDR3: TGCGCCAGCAGCCAAGATCCTAGCGGGGGTTCCTACAATGAGCAGTTCTTC. The chain recombines TRBV4-1 with TRBJ2-1; 10 nucleotides match TRBD2. V was clipped by 0 bases and J by 1 base; unmatched bases: 3. Per the germline V gene, CDR1 is MGHRA and CDR2 is YSYEKL. The CDR3 length is 17 residues.

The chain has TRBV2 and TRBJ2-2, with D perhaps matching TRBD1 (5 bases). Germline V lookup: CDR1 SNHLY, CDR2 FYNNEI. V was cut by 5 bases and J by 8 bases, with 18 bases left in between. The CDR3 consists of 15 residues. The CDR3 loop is CASSPRTSERGELFF. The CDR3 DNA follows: TGTGCCAGCAGTCCTCGGACATCTGAAAGAGGGGAGCTGTTTTTT. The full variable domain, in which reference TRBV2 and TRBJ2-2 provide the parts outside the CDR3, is EPEVTQTPSHQVTQMGQEVILRCVPISNHLYFYWYRQILGQKVEFLVSFYNNEISEKSEIFDDQFSVERPDGSNFTLKIRSTKLEDSAMYFCASSPRTSERGELFFGEGSRLTVL.

The CDR3 DNA reads TGCGCCAGCAGCTCCACGCCCGTGGCCGAGCAGTACTTC. Translating gives CASSSTPVAEQYF. The V gene is TRBV5-1, the J gene TRBJ2-7, with no clear D. The germline CDR1 and CDR2 sequences are SGHRS and YFSETQ. This CDR3 is built from 13 residues. The V end was cut by 3 bases, the J end by 6 bases, with 13 bases between.

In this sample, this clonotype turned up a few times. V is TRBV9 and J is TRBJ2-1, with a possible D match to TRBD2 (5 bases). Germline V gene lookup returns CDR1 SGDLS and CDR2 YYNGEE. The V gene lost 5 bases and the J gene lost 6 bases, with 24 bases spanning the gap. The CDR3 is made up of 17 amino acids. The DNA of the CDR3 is TGTGCCAGCAGTGGGAGCTGGGCTCTGGCGAAAGCCAATGAGCAGTTCTTC. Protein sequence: CASSGSWALAKANEQFF.

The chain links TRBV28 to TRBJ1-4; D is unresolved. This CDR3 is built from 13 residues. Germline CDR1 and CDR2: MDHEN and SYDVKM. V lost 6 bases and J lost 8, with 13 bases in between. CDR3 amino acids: CASSPWVGEKLFF. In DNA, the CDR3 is TGTGCCAGCAGCCCGTGGGTGGGAGAAAAACTGTTTTTT. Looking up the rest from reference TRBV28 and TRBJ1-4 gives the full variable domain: DVKVTQSSRYLVKRTGEKVFLECVQDMDHENMFWYRQDPGLGLRLIYFSYDVKMKEKGDIPEGYSVSREKKERFSLILESASTNQTSMYLCASSPWVGEKLFFGSGTQLSVL.

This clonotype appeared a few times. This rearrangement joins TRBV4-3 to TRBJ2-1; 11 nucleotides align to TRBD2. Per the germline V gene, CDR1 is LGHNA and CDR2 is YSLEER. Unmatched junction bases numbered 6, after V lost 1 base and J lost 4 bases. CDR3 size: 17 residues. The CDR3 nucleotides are TGCGCCAGCAGCCAAGGCCCACTAGCGGGAGCTTACAATGAGCAGTTCTTC. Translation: CASSQGPLAGAYNEQFF.

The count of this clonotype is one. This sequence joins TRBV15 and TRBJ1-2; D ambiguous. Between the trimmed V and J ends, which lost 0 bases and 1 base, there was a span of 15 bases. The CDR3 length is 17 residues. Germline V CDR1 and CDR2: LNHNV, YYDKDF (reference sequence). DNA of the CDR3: TGTGCCACCAGCAGAGATTTGGCAGGCGGGGATAACTATGGCTACACCTTC. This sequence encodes CATSRDLAGGDNYGYTF. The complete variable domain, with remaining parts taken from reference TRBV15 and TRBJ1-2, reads DAMVIQNPRYQVTQFGKPVTLSCSQTLNHNVMYWYQQKSSQAPKLLFHYYDKDFNNEADTPDNFQSRRPNTSFCFLDIRSPGLGDTAMYLCATSRDLAGGDNYGYTFGSGTRLTVV.

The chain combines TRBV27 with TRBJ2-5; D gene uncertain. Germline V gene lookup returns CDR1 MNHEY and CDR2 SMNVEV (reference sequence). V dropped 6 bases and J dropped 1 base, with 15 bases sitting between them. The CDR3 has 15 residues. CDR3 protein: CASSPSNYLQETQYF. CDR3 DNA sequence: TGTGCCAGCAGCCCCTCCAACTACCTCCAAGAGACCCAGTACTTC.

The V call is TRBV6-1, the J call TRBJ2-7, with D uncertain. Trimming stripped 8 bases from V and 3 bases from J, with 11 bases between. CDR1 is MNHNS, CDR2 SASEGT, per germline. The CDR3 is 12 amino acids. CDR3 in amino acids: CASGARYYEQYF. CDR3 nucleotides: TGTGCCAGCGGTGCCCGATACTACGAGCAGTACTTC.

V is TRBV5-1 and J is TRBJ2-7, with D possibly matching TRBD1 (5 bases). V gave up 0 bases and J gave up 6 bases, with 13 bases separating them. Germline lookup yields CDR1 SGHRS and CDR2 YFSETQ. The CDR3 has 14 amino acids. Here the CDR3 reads CASSLAWQGAEQYF. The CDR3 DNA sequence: TGCGCCAGCAGCTTGGCCTGGCAAGGGGCCGAGCAGTACTTC.

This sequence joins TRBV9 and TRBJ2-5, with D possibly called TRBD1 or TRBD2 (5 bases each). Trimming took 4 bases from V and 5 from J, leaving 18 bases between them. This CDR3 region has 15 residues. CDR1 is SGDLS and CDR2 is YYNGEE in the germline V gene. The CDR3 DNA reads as TGTGCCAGCAGCCCAGTGGGAGACAGAGGCGAGACCCAGTACTTC. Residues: CASSPVGDRGETQYF.

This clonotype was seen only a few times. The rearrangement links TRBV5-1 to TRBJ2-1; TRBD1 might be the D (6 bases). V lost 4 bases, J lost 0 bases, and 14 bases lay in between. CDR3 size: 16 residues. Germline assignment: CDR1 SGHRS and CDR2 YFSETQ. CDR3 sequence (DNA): TGCGCCAGCAGCGATTACAGGGAGAGCTCCTACAATGAGCAGTTCTTC. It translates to CASSDYRESSYNEQFF.

The CDR3 DNA reads TGTGCCAGCAGCTTAGCAGGGTTAGCTCAGGGCGAGCAGTACTTC. Protein product: CASSLAGLAQGEQYF. This rearrangement joins TRBV11-2 to TRBJ2-7; D perhaps matches TRBD1 (5 bases). The length of the CDR3 is 15 residues. CDR1 and CDR2 (germline): SGHAT, FQNNGV. V lost 1 base and J lost 6, with 16 bases in between. Supplemented by reference TRBV11-2 and TRBJ2-7, the full variable domain reads EAGVAQSPRYKIIEKRQSVAFWCNPISGHATLYWYQQILGQGPKLLIQFQNNGVVDDSQLPKDRFSAERLKGVDSTLKIQPAKLEDSAVYLCASSLAGLAQGEQYFGPGTRLTVT.

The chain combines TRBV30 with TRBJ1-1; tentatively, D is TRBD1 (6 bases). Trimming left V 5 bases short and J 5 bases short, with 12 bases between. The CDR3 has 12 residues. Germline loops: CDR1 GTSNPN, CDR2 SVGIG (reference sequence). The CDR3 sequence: CAWYQGRTEAFF. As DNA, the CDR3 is TGTGCCTGGTATCAGGGGCGAACTGAAGCTTTCTTT.

The CDR3 DNA reads as TGTGCCAGCTTGCTTATTCTCAATGAGCAGTTCTTC. Translating gives CASLLILNEQFF. The J gene is TRBJ2-1, the V gene TRBV12-3 or TRBV12-4, with unresolved D. V was shortened by 8 bases and J by 6 bases, with 11 bases between the two germline ends. The CDR3 extends over 12 amino acids.

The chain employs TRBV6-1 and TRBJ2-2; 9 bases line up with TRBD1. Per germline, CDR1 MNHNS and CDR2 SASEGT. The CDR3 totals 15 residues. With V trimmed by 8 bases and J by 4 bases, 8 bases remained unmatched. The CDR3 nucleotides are TGTGCCAGCGGCCGGGGACAGGGAGGCACCGGGGAGCTGTTTTTT. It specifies CASGRGQGGTGELFF.

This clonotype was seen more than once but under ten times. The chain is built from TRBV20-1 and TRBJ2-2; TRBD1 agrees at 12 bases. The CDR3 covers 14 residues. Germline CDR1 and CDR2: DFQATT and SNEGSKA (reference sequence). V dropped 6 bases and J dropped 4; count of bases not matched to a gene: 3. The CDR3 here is CSASGQGATGELFF. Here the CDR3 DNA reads TGCAGTGCCTCGGGACAGGGGGCCACCGGGGAGCTGTTTTTT.